This TCR beta chain was found in a study of T cells in Graves' hyperthyroidism and ophthalmopathy. Whole-study context: At initial diagnosis, before any treatment had begun, peripheral blood was obtained.

It was RNA transcripts that yielded the amplified TCR beta CDR3 regions. Using the HTBI primer set, a first-round RT-PCR was run on the TCR CDR3. TCRdb re-derived calls from the multiplex PCR reads in MiXCR, one entry per CDR3 protein. Among around 36,000 distinct CDR3 sequences listed, approximately 52% were seen once. The study excluded patients with uncontrolled infection, other autoimmune disease, pregnancy or lactation. Points on this clonotype: Antigen unknown. An end of the junction does not agree with germline; a read error may underlie this.

Germline lookup yields CDR1 SGHNT and CDR2 YYREEE (reference sequence). The CDR3 runs 16 residues. Study-level results: Expanded thyroid clonotypes (above 0.001) were mostly also found in blood. Before onset, by a median of around 6.1 months, the model predicted ophthalmopathy.

The chain recombines TRBV5-4 with TRBJ1-3; weak D call: TRBD1 (6 bases). The sample taken for sequencing was blood. This clonotype was obtained from a man between 35 and 55 years old with Graves' ophthalmopathy. The CDR3 protein is CASSFRTEGSGSTIYF. The CDR3 DNA sequence: TGTGCCAGCAGCTTTCGGACAGAGGGCTCGGGAAGCACCATATATTTT.